One and the same sample provided the 19 T cell receptor beta chains below, sequenced in a study of blood T cell repertoires in COVID-19 (dated by TCRdb to between 2020 and 2021). Libraries were constructed by the immunoSEQ multiplex PCR assay. The table comes from immuneACCESS by way of TCRdb, which keeps in-frame sequences with V and J called. Part of the clones is missing from these tables; in studies checked, under half for an unresolved V gene and the rest for unknown reasons. The sample table lists 330,000 or so clones, approximately 88% of them with a count of one. The top ten clonotypes cover 9.5% to 10% of the sample. Material for sequencing was peripheral blood. The receptors derive from a man aged 25 to 45 with COVID-19, enrolled during active disease.

The chain links TRBV4-3 to TRBJ2-7; D is perhaps TRBD1 (5 bases). V lost 1 base to trimming and J lost 7 bases, with 11 bases between them. The CDR3 sequence is 13 residues long. Germline V gene lookup returns CDR1 LGHNA and CDR2 YSLEER. In nucleotides, the CDR3 is TGCGCCAGCAGCCAAGTATTGAAGGGGGAGCAGTACTTC. Its protein product is CASSQVLKGEQYF.

Comment on this clone: Other DNA sequences of this sample code for an identical CDR3. V is TRBV27 and J is TRBJ1-2; D gene uncertain. This CDR3 comprises 11 residues. V lost 4 bases and J lost 8, with 8 bases in between. From germline, CDR1 is MNHEY and CDR2 SMNVEV (reference sequence). CDR3 coding DNA: TGTGCCAGCAGTTCAGGTTACGGCTACACCTTC. Its translation is CASSSGYGYTF.

This chain joins TRBV4-3 and TRBJ2-1; tentative D call: TRBD1 (6 bases). The CDR3 totals 15 residues. Trimming removed 3 bases from V and 0 bases from J, with 9 bases in between. Germline V CDR1 and CDR2: LGHNA, YSLEER. CDR3 nucleotide sequence: TGCGCCAGCAGCCAGGCAGGGGCCTCCTACAATGAGCAGTTCTTC. It codes for CASSQAGASYNEQFF.

The gene calls are TRBV3-1 (or the pseudogene TRBV3-2) and TRBJ2-7; 9 nucleotides agree with TRBD1. CDR3 length: 16 residues. The trim removed 4 bases at V and 1 base at J, leaving 8 bases unmatched. Germline V gene lookup returns CDR1 LGHDT and CDR2 YNNKEL (reference sequence). The CDR3 region has the DNA TGTGCCAGCAGCCCCCGATCGGGACAGGGTTCCTACGAGCAGTACTTC. This translates into CASSPRSGQGSYEQYF.

V usage is TRBV19 and J usage is TRBJ1-5, with 9 bases matching TRBD1. Germline loops: CDR1 LNHDA, CDR2 SQIVND (reference sequence). The CDR3 has 20 amino acids. The V gene end was trimmed by 3 bases and the J gene end by 0 bases; junction bases not matched to a gene: 15. Here the CDR3 DNA reads TGTGCCAGTAGTATTTTTTTAGGGACAGGGAATCAATATAGCAATCAGCCCCAGCATTTT. Protein sequence: CASSIFLGTGNQYSNQPQHF. The full variable domain, its missing parts supplied by reference TRBV19 and TRBJ1-5, is DGGITQSPKYLFRKEGQNVTLSCEQNLNHDAMYWYRQDPGQGLRLIYYSQIVNDFQKGDIAEGYSVSREKKESFPLTVTSAQKNPTAFYLCASSIFLGTGNQYSNQPQHFGDGTRLSIL.

The chain recombines TRBV5-1 with TRBJ1-1; D may be TRBD1 (5 bases). Per the germline V gene, CDR1 is SGHRS and CDR2 is YFSETQ. The germline V and J ends were trimmed by 4 bases and 5 bases, with 12 bases remaining between them. The CDR3 spans 13 residues. The CDR3 bases are TGCGCCAGCAGCCAACCGGGGGTAACTGAAGCTTTCTTT. This sequence encodes CASSQPGVTEAFF. The full variable domain, rest sourced from reference TRBV5-1 and TRBJ1-1, is KAGVTQTPRYLIKTRGQQVTLSCSPISGHRSVSWYQQTPGQGLQFLFEYFSETQRNKGNFPGRFSGRQFSNSRSEMNVSTLELGDSALYLCASSQPGVTEAFFGQGTRLTVV.

This clone has only one observation. The V call is TRBV30, the J call TRBJ1-2, with a tentative D call TRBD1 (5 bases). Germline lookup yields CDR1 GTSNPN and CDR2 SVGIG (reference sequence). CDR3 length: 15 amino acids. Trimming took 2 bases from V and 5 from J, leaving 18 bases between them. CDR3 sequence (DNA): TGTGCCTGGAGTATTACAGGCGGCGGTATATATGGCTACACCTTC. This encodes CAWSITGGGIYGYTF.

The rearrangement uses TRBV3-1 (or the pseudogene TRBV3-2) and TRBJ2-7, with a possible D match to TRBD1 (6 bases). V was trimmed by 6 bases and J by 2 bases, leaving 11 bases between them. This CDR3 has 13 amino acids. Germline-derived CDR1 and CDR2 are LGHDT and YNNKEL (reference sequence). Here the CDR3 reads CASSPQGPYEQYF. CDR3 sequence (DNA): TGTGCCAGCAGTCCACAGGGCCCCTACGAGCAGTACTTC.

The gene calls are TRBV28 and TRBJ1-6; D is uncertain. This CDR3 is 15 amino acids long. Trimming stripped 6 bases from V and 0 bases from J, with 9 bases between. CDR1 is MDHEN, CDR2 SYDVKM, per germline. CDR3 sequence: CASSSRSSYNSPLHF. Here the CDR3 DNA reads TGTGCCAGCAGCTCCCGGAGCTCCTATAATTCACCCCTCCACTTT.

The rearrangement uses TRBV6-2 or TRBV6-3 and TRBJ1-2; possibly TRBD1 for D (6 bases). The CDR3 has 16 amino acids. V lost 5 bases, J lost 5 bases, and 21 bases lay in between. Germline CDR1 MNHEY, CDR2 SVGEGT. The CDR3 nucleotides read TGTGCCAGCAGTCGTCCCGCGACAGGAGGTGGTTATGGCTACACCTTC. Amino acids: CASSRPATGGGYGYTF.

The chain carries TRBV9 and TRBJ2-5; 7 bases agree with TRBD1. CDR3 length: 14 amino acids. With 4 bases clipped from V and 5 bases from J, the junction kept 8 bases outside the gene matches. Germline V gives CDR1 SGDLS, CDR2 YYNGEE. The CDR3 loop is CASSLRQGSETQYF. The CDR3 coding sequence is TGTGCCAGCAGCCTGAGACAGGGCTCGGAGACCCAGTACTTC.

The rearrangement uses TRBV12-3 or TRBV12-4 and TRBJ1-2; D ambiguous. The CDR3 sequence is 12 residues long. Trimming took 5 bases from V and 5 from J, leaving 9 bases between them. The CDR3 nucleotides read TGTGCCAGCAGTAATCCCCATTATGGCTACACCTTC. Its protein product is CASSNPHYGYTF.

The J gene is TRBJ2-1, the V gene TRBV7-3; 8 bases align to TRBD2. The V and J ends lost 2 bases and 8 bases, in that order; junction bases with no gene match: 11. In germline, CDR1 is SGHTA, CDR2 FQGTGA. The CDR3 consists of 16 residues. CDR3 nucleotides: TGTGCCAGCAGCTTAGGGGTCAGCGGGAGTAGGTATGAGCAGTTCTTC. Translation gives CASSLGVSGSRYEQFF.

The rearrangement joins TRBV9 to TRBJ1-1, with D possibly matching TRBD1 (6 bases). Between the trimmed V and J ends, which lost 0 bases and 6 bases, there was a span of 12 bases. The CDR3 spans 14 residues. CDR1 and CDR2 from the germline V gene are SGDLS and YYNGEE. This CDR3 is CASSVATQGSEAFF. For the CDR3, the DNA is TGTGCCAGCAGCGTAGCTACGCAGGGGTCTGAAGCTTTCTTT.

The rearrangement uses TRBV6-5 and TRBJ2-7, with D possibly being TRBD2 (5 bases). Trimming cost V 6 bases and J 6 bases, with 9 bases left between them. Germline CDR1 MNHEY, CDR2 SVGAGI. The CDR3 extends over 11 amino acids. CDR3 DNA: TGTGCCAGCAGGGGAGATTCCGAGCAGTACTTC. This sequence encodes CASRGDSEQYF.

The rearrangement uses TRBV5-4 and TRBJ2-7; TRBD1 might be the D (6 bases). Trimming shortened V by 0 bases and J by 6 bases, and 19 bases separated the two germline ends. The CDR3 loop spans 16 amino acids. CDR1 SGHNT and CDR2 YYREEE come from the germline V gene (reference sequence). The CDR3 is CASSLAQGPLGGEQYF. The CDR3 nucleotides read TGTGCCAGCAGCTTGGCCCAGGGGCCCCTAGGGGGCGAGCAGTACTTC. The complete variable domain, with remaining parts taken from reference TRBV5-4 and TRBJ2-7, reads ETGVTQSPTHLIKTRGQQVTLRCSSQSGHNTVSWYQQALGQGPQFIFQYYREEENGRGNFPPRFSGLQFPNYSSELNVNALELDDSALYLCASSLAQGPLGGEQYFGPGTRLTVT.

The rearrangement joins TRBV7-2 to TRBJ2-5; the match to TRBD1 covers 7 bases. Trimming cost V 2 bases and J 7 bases; bases outside gene matches: 16. The germline V gene encodes CDR1 SGHTA and CDR2 FQGNSA. This CDR3 spans 17 amino acids. Written as DNA, the CDR3 is TGTGCCAGCAGCTTAAGGGTAGGGGGCTTAACCTATGGGACCCAGTACTTC. It yields the protein CASSLRVGGLTYGTQYF.

This chain connects TRBV6-5 to TRBJ2-3; the D is unclear. CDR3 length equals 15 residues. The V and J ends lost 0 bases and 2 bases respectively, with 9 bases between them. In germline, CDR1 is MNHEY, CDR2 SVGAGI. This CDR3 reads CASSYSFGYTDTQYF. CDR3 in DNA: TGTGCCAGCAGTTACTCTTTCGGGTACACAGATACGCAGTATTTT.

V and J are TRBV9 and TRBJ2-2, with D tentatively TRBD1 (6 bases). The CDR3 loop spans 16 amino acids. Trimming left V 0 bases short and J 1 base short, with 10 bases between. Germline lookup yields CDR1 SGDLS and CDR2 YYNGEE. The chain's CDR3 is CASSVGVTGNTGELFF. The CDR3 bases are TGTGCCAGCAGCGTAGGGGTGACAGGGAACACCGGGGAGCTGTTTTTT.